Listed below are T cell receptor beta chains from one sample, sequenced in a study of PD-L1 blockade in urothelial cancer. Profiling relied on immunoSEQ multiplex PCR, and the TCRdb table lists in-frame clones only, not all of them. The data hold more than 90,000 clones, with about 91% observed a single time. The sequencing here drew on PBMCs, taken around atezolizumab (anti-PD-L1) treatment. These receptor sequences come from a man between 60 and 75 years old with urothelial cancer. Both conserved end residues are part of each CDR3. The D gene is left open where the match is weak. Not every row has a clone size; where given, it reads once, few, many or a size class.

TRBJ2-5 | - | TRBV9 | - | CASSVASSQETQYF | TGTGCCAGCAGCGTAGCTTCCAGTCAAGAGACCCAGTACTTC
TRBJ2-5 | - | TRBV6-1 | once | CASKIRGGVTQYF | TGTGCCAGCAAGATAAGGGGCGGGGTGACCCAGTACTTC
TRBJ2-1 | - | TRBV4-2 | - | CASSQDLRNEQFF | TGTGCCAGCAGCCAAGATCTCCGCAATGAGCAGTTCTTC
TRBJ1-2 | - | TRBV18 | once | CASSPPREGGTNYGYTF | TGTGCCAGCTCACCACCGCGAGAGGGCGGCACTAACTATGGCTACACCTTC
TRBJ2-7 | TRBD2 | TRBV7-2 | - | CASSAGGRHEQYF | TGTGCCAGCAGCGCTGGCGGGAGACACGAGCAGTACTTC
TRBJ2-7 | - | TRBV7-2 | - | CASSLSPHEQYF | TGTGCCAGCAGCTTATCTCCCCACGAGCAGTACTTC
TRBJ2-4 | TRBD2 | TRBV4-3 | - | CASSQDLGGENIQYF | TGCGCCAGCAGCCAAGATTTGGGGGGGGAAAACATTCAGTACTTC
TRBJ2-1 | TRBD1 | TRBV5-1 | - | CASSLGTGSVFEQFF | TGCGCCAGCAGCCTAGGGACAGGGTCGGTTTTCGAGCAGTTCTTC
TRBJ1-2 | - | TRBV2 | - | CASSDQVLYGYTF | TGTGCCAGCAGTGATCAGGTTCTCTATGGCTACACCTTC
TRBJ2-5 | TRBD1 | TRBV2 | - | CASSGPGGNQETQYF | TGTGCCAGCAGTGGCCCAGGGGGCAACCAAGAGACCCAGTACTTC
TRBJ2-7 | - | TRBV6-5 | - | CASSRGHEQYF | TGTGCCAGCAGTCGGGGTCACGAGCAGTACTTC
TRBJ2-3 | - | TRBV6-1 | once | CASSELGLRSSTDTQYF | TGTGCCAGCAGTGAACTCGGACTCCGCTCTAGCACAGATACGCAGTATTTT
TRBJ2-5 | TRBD2 | TRBV9 | - | CASSVGDGGGYQETQYF | TGTGCCAGCAGCGTTGGCGACGGCGGGGGGTACCAAGAGACCCAGTACTTC
TRBJ2-7 | TRBD2 | TRBV2 | - | CASKGTSAVYEQYF | TGTGCCAGCAAGGGGACTAGCGCTGTCTACGAGCAGTACTTC
TRBJ1-2 | - | TRBV7-2 | - | CASSLVGGPGGYTF | TGTGCCAGCAGCTTAGTTGGAGGACCGGGTGGCTACACCTTC
TRBJ2-7 | TRBD2 | TRBV7-2 | - | CASSLSSGDYEQYF | TGTGCCAGCAGCTTATCTAGCGGAGATTACGAGCAGTACTTC
TRBJ2-2 | - | TRBV5-1 | - | CASSLTLAVNTGELFF | TGCGCCAGCAGCTTGACACTAGCAGTCAACACCGGGGAGCTGTTTTTT
TRBJ1-3 | - | TRBV5-1 | - | CASSLTVSGNTIYF | TGCGCCAGCAGCTTGACAGTCTCTGGAAACACCATATATTTT
TRBJ2-1 | TRBD2 | TRBV10-3 | once | CAIKGTSGSYNEQFF | TGTGCCATCAAGGGGACTAGCGGTTCCTACAATGAGCAGTTCTTC
TRBJ1-5 | TRBD1 | TRBV6-5 | - | CASSSTGGSNQPQHF | TGTGCCAGCAGTTCCACAGGGGGAAGTAATCAGCCCCAGCATTTT
TRBJ1-3 | - | TRBV6-1 | - | CASSGTVSGNTIYF | TGTGCCAGCAGTGGTACAGTCTCTGGAAACACCATATATTTT
TRBJ2-5 | - | TRBV4-3 | few | CASSQDRGRLETQYF | TGCGCCAGCAGCCAAGATCGGGGGAGACTCGAGACCCAGTACTTC
TRBJ1-5 | - | TRBV4-3 | - | CASSQDLRSNQPQHF | TGCGCCAGCAGCCAAGATTTACGGAGCAATCAGCCCCAGCATTTT
TRBJ1-1 | TRBD1 | TRBV6-5 | - | CASSSGQGRTEAFF | TGTGCCAGCAGTTCGGGACAGGGAAGGACTGAAGCTTTCTTT
TRBJ2-7 | - | TRBV5-1 | - | CASSPLSGFEQYF | TGCGCCAGCAGTCCGCTTTCGGGGTTCGAGCAGTACTTC
TRBJ2-4 | TRBD1 | TRBV6-1 | once | CASGTGGNIQYF | TGTGCCAGCGGTACAGGGGGAAACATTCAGTACTTC
TRBJ2-7 | TRBD1 | TRBV5-4 | - | CASSGRDRGKDEQYF | TGTGCCAGCAGCGGAAGGGACAGGGGGAAGGACGAGCAGTACTTC
TRBJ1-4 | - | TRBV7-8 | - | CASSGGLSELFF | TGTGCCAGCAGCGGGGGCCTATCAGAACTGTTTTTT
TRBJ2-1 | TRBD2 | TRBV28 | - | CASMLAGGNEQFF | TGTGCCAGCATGCTAGCGGGAGGCAATGAGCAGTTCTTC
TRBJ2-3 | TRBD1 | TRBV2 | - | CASRDRADTQYF | TGTGCCAGCAGGGACAGGGCAGATACGCAGTATTTT
TRBJ1-2 | - | TRBV9 | - | CASSVEQTVITF | TGTGCCAGCAGCGTAGAGCAGACAGTGATAACCTTC
TRBJ2-7 | - | TRBV4-3 | - | CASSQALPVQAPYEQYF | TGCGCCAGCAGCCAGGCCCTTCCGGTGCAGGCCCCCTACGAGCAGTACTTC
TRBJ1-5 | - | TRBV19 | few | CASSMEGRNQPQHF | TGTGCCAGTAGTATGGAGGGGCGCAATCAGCCCCAGCATTTT
TRBJ1-1 | - | TRBV5-1 | - | CASSLVAGNTEAFF | TGCGCCAGCAGCTTGGTGGCGGGGAACACTGAAGCTTTCTTT
TRBJ2-7 | - | TRBV28 | - | CASQSLGLGNEQYF | TGTGCCAGCCAGTCCCTGGGGCTTGGAAACGAGCAGTACTTC
TRBJ2-5 | - | TRBV2 | - | CASRGGPGRGETQYF | TGTGCCAGCAGGGGGGGGCCTGGTCGGGGAGAGACCCAGTACTTC
TRBJ1-2 | - | TRBV7-2 | - | CASSLPSNYGYTF | TGTGCCAGCAGCTTACCCTCTAACTATGGCTACACCTTC
TRBJ1-1 | - | TRBV2 | - | CASSEGLGGPFTFF | TGTGCCAGCAGTGAAGGTTTAGGGGGACCCTTTACTTTCTTT
TRBJ1-2 | - | TRBV6-1 | - | CASRVQGSNYGYTF | TGTGCCAGCAGGGTACAGGGATCTAACTATGGCTACACCTTC
TRBJ2-2 | - | TRBV19 | - | CASSLPLAGPNTGELFF | TGTGCCAGTAGTCTCCCGCTCGCGGGCCCGAACACCGGGGAGCTGTTTTTT
TRBJ2-1 | - | TRBV6-1 | - | CASSLTGSAYNEQFF | TGTGCCAGCAGTCTAACAGGGTCCGCCTACAATGAGCAGTTCTTC